Reported below is one TCR beta chain. This receptor's antigen is unknown. Nothing much larger sits one base from this clone, and base qualities are not available. None of the patients had been given any treatment before thyroid surgery. Using T-cell receptor beta sequencing, the study looked back at clinical samples from patients collected from the early 2010s to the late 2010s. The data stem from a study of metastatic and nonmetastatic thyroid tumors (dated by TCRdb to the early 2020s). For the study in its entirety: For patients with malignant and with benign thyroid disease, the researchers compared repertoires between peripheral blood samples and tumor or nodule tissue samples.

Broader findings and caveats from the paper: TCR beta diversity was reported as significantly higher in malignant tumors than in benign nodules, in both blood and tumor samples.

The method was PCR. The sample was run on an Illumina HiSeq 4000. High-throughput sequencing was used to profile the CDR3 region of the TCR beta-chain in every patient. Processing in the source paper ran as follows. Drawing on CDR3 differences between clinicopathological groups, the researchers built a classifier meant to tell apart patients with distant-metastatic papillary thyroid cancer. Repertoire diversity was assessed with the Shannon index, and tumor-blood repertoire similarity with the Morisita-Horn index. Using fastp at Q25 and MiXCR, TCRdb reprocessed the public reads and kept productive beta chains. V and J calls and clone size were set by TCRdb, not the authors. The sample table contains tens of thousands of clones; only one count was recorded for roughly 15% of them. About 5.7% of the sample is in the top ten clones. Specimen: blood. This receptor was obtained from a male donor with papillary thyroid cancer or a benign thyroid nodule (not recorded which). Some clones in this sample may be carry-over from other donors' samples.

The nucleotides are TGCATCCGAGGGAGCGGGATTGCCGATGAGCAGTTCTTC. It is translated as CIRGSGIADEQFF. Rearrangement joined TRBV20-1 to TRBJ2-1; TRBD2 agrees with 7 junctional bases. Reading the germline V gene (reference sequence) gives CDR1 DFQATT and CDR2 SNEGSKA. Including cysteine and phenylalanine, the CDR3 has 13 amino acids. The retained sequence is limited to the CDR3, 39 bases, with the frame set at the first base.